The 6 T cell receptor beta chains below come from one sample, sequenced in a study of beta chain features in type 1 diabetes (dated by TCRdb to between 2018 and 2020). The library was made by the immunoSEQ multiplex PCR assay. The entire isolated RNA was reverse transcribed using the High Capacity cDNA Reverse Transcription Kit, and thus expressed TCRB transcripts were sequenced. TCRdb limited this immuneACCESS table to in-frame rearrangements with V and J called. A share of clones is missing; checked studies link under half to unresolved V genes, and the rest is unexplained. Counted in this sample were 850,000 to 900,000 clones; roughly 15% of them appeared once. The leading ten clones occupy 0.02% to 0.025% of the sample. Sequenced: naive CD4+ T cells from blood. The intended sense of this specimen's cell subset or site label: true naive CD4+ T cells. The receptors stem from a woman between 18 and 30 years old in good health.

Only a few counts were recorded for this clone. The rearrangement joins TRBV4-3 to TRBJ2-5, with D possibly TRBD1 on 6 matching bases. The end of the DNA aligns better with TRBJ2-7, so the J call may be wrong. The germline gives CDR1 LGHNA, CDR2 YSLEER. This CDR3 is 13 amino acids long. The CDR3 DNA is TGCGCCAGCAGCCAAGAATGGGGGCGCGAGCAGTACTTC. Translated: CASSQEWGREQYF.

This clone has a handful of counts. Other DNA sequences in this sample translate to the same CDR3. CDR3 bases: TGCGCCAGCAGCTTATCAGGAGAGAACACTGAAGCTTTCTTT. The encoded protein is CASSLSGENTEAFF. This sequence joins TRBV5-1 and TRBJ1-1; D not certain. V lost 2 bases and J lost 1, with 9 bases in between. CDR3 length equals 14 residues. Per germline, CDR1 SGHRS and CDR2 YFSETQ.

This clone was detected only a few times. The chain joins TRBV7-2 to TRBJ1-5; D call uncertain. V lost 0 bases, J lost 6 bases, and 18 bases lay in between. Germline-derived CDR1 and CDR2 are SGHTA and FQGNSA. This CDR3 is built from 17 residues. CDR3 in DNA: TGTGCCAGCAGCTTAGCGCGCGGGGTCCCCGGTCGTCAGCCCCAGCATTTT. Translated, it gives CASSLARGVPGRQPQHF. Drawing the rest from reference TRBV7-2 and TRBJ1-5, the complete variable domain is GAGVSQSPSNKVTEKGKDVELRCDPISGHTALYWYRQSLGQGLEFLIYFQGNSAPDKSGLPSDRFSAERTGGSVSTLTIQRTQQEDSAVYLCASSLARGVPGRQPQHFGDGTRLSIL.

This clone was seen more than once but under ten times. V is TRBV7-2 and J is TRBJ2-1; D gene ambiguous. Germline assignment: CDR1 SGHTA and CDR2 FQGNSA. The CDR3 runs to 12 residues. V was pared by 3 bases and J by 5 bases, with 5 bases between. The CDR3 sequence: CASSLRHNEQFF. For the CDR3, the DNA is TGTGCCAGCAGCTTGCGGCACAATGAGCAGTTCTTC.

This clone came up a few times. This chain connects TRBV6-5 to TRBJ1-1; D gene unclear. V was trimmed by 6 bases and J by 5 bases, leaving 16 bases between them. Germline assignment: CDR1 MNHEY and CDR2 SVGAGI. This CDR3 spans 14 amino acids. CDR3 protein: CASRSLYVGTEAFF. In DNA, the CDR3 is TGTGCCAGCAGATCCCTTTACGTTGGGACTGAAGCTTTCTTT.

The chain links TRBV15 to TRBJ2-6; 11 bases align to TRBD2. The CDR3 is 21 amino acids. The V segment lost 0 bases and the J segment 0 bases; nucleotides outside the gene matches: 10. Germline V gene sequence: CDR1 LNHNV, CDR2 YYDKDF (reference sequence). The CDR3 is CATSRDKLAGATSSGANVLTF. DNA for the CDR3: TGTGCCACCAGCAGAGATAAACTAGCGGGAGCCACGAGCTCTGGGGCCAACGTCCTGACTTTC. The full variable domain, with the rest looked up from reference TRBV15 and TRBJ2-6, is DAMVIQNPRYQVTQFGKPVTLSCSQTLNHNVMYWYQQKSSQAPKLLFHYYDKDFNNEADTPDNFQSRRPNTSFCFLDIRSPGLGDTAMYLCATSRDKLAGATSSGANVLTFGAGSRLTVL.